This TCR beta chain was captured by sequencing in a study of blood T cell repertoires in COVID-19. About the research overall: Both acute and convalescent COVID-19 samples were obtained from the United States, Italy and Spain. In each case, the material was cDNA or gDNA derived from T cells, B-cell-depleted T cells, or PBMCs.

Original analysis: Estimated nucleated cell counts came from reference gene primer amplification. The protocol was immunoSEQ multiplex PCR, while the TCRdb copy is restricted to in-frame clones and leaves out a portion. The DNA was the basis for D and trimming; V, J and clone size are from that table. Of fewer than 500,000 clones listed, 87% are singletons. Participant ages covered 18 to 89 years across 20 to 30 US areas. This clone was picked up one time. V was cut by 2 bases and J by 4 bases, with 9 bases left in between. Germline-derived CDR1 and CDR2 are SGHRS and YFSETQ. The CDR3 consists of 13 residues.

The chain has TRBV5-1 and TRBJ1-1, with D perhaps matching TRBD1 (5 bases). The TCR comes from a woman younger than 30 with acute COVID-19. The sequenced sample was PBMCs or T cells enriched from blood (not recorded which). In DNA form, the CDR3 reads TGCGCCAGCAGCTTACGGGGGGTCACTGAAGCTTTCTTT. This translates into CASSLRGVTEAFF.